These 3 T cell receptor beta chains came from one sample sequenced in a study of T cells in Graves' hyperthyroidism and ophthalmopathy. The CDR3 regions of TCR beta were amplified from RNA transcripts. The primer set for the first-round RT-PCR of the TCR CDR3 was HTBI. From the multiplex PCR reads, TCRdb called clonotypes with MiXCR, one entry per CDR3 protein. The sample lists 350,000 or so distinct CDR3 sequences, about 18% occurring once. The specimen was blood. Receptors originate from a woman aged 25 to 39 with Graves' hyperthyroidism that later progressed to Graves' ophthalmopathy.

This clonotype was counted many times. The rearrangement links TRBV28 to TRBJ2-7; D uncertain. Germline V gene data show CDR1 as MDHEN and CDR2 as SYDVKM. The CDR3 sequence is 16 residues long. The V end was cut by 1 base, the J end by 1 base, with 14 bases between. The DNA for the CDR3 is TGTGCCAGCAGTTTATTCGCAGCGACGACTTCCTACGAGCAGTACTTC. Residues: CASSLFAATTSYEQYF.

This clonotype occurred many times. The DNA of the CDR3 is TGTGCCAGCAGTTATCTAAGGGATGACGGCTACACCTTC. Translated, it gives CASSYLRDDGYTF. The chain recombines TRBV6-5 with TRBJ1-2; D remains unclear. Germline CDR1 MNHEY, CDR2 SVGAGI. There are 13 residues in the CDR3. V lost 3 bases and J 8 bases, leaving 13 bases between the germline ends.

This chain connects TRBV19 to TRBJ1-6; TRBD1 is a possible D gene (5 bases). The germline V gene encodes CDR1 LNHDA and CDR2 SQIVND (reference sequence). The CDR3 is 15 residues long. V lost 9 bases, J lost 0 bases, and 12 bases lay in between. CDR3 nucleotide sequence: TGTGCCAGCCGGGACGGTTACTCCTATAATTCACCCCTCCACTTT. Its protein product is CASRDGYSYNSPLHF.